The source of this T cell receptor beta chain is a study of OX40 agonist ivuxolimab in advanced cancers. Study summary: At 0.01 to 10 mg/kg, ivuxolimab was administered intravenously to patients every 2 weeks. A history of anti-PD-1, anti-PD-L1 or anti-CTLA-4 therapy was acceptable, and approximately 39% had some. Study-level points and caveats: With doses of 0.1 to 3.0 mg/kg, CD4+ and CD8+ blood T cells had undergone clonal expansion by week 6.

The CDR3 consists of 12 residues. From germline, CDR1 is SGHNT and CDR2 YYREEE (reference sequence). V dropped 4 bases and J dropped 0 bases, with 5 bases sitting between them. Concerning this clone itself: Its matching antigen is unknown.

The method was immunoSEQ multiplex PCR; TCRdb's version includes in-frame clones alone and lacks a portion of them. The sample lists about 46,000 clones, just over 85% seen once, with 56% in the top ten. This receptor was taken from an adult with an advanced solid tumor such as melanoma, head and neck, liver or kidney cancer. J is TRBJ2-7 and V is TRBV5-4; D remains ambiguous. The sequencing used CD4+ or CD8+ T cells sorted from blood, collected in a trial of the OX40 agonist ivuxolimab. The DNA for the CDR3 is TGTGCCAGCAGCGACCACTCCTACGAGCAGTACTTC. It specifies CASSDHSYEQYF.